The entry below gives a single TCR beta chain sequence along with its context. The entry originates in a study of cytomegalovirus exposure and HLA in healthy donors. Germline CDR1 reads MNHNS; CDR2 reads SASEGT. The CDR3 has 14 residues. The V gene end was trimmed by 6 bases and the J gene end by 5 bases; junction bases not matched to a gene: 8. Use of 60 Vbeta and 13 Jbeta primers characterized the PCR. Sequencing used immunoSEQ multiplex PCR; TCRdb keeps in-frame clones, though not all of them. This sample contains about 120,000 clones. The source is a man aged 18-30 years in good health and CMV-seronegative. The chain carries TRBV6-1 and TRBJ2-5; the match to TRBD2 covers 8 bases. Sequencing was carried out using PBMCs. This CDR3 is CASRLGGGMETQYF. The CDR3 bases are TGTGCCAGCAGACTTGGCGGGGGGATGGAGACCCAGTACTTC.